Listed below are T cell receptor beta chains from one sample, sequenced in a study of Tregs in tolerant kidney transplant recipients. Method: immunoSEQ multiplex PCR; TCRdb's copy keeps in-frame clones and lacks some. The sample consists of around 78,000 clones, around 93% of them appearing once. The source material was Tregs from blood, sampled before the transplant. The receptors shown here come from a human donor who received a combined kidney and bone marrow transplant. The CDR3 runs from the conserved cysteine through the conserved F or W. D genes are given only for firm matches. The size field is filled for only some rows; it gives once, few, many or a size class.

d_call: TRBD1; v_call: TRBV15; clone_size: -; j_call: TRBJ1-4; cdr3_nt: TGTGCCACCAGCAGAGATATGACAGGGCTTAATGAAAAACTGTTTTTT; cdr3_aa: CATSRDMTGLNEKLFF
d_call: -; v_call: TRBV30; clone_size: -; j_call: TRBJ1-6; cdr3_nt: TGTGCCTGGGCTAAGGGGGGAGATTCACCCCTCCACTTT; cdr3_aa: CAWAKGGDSPLHF
d_call: -; v_call: TRBV6-5; clone_size: -; j_call: TRBJ1-1; cdr3_nt: TGTGCCAGCAGCCGAGGGGCGGACACTGAAGCTTTCTTT; cdr3_aa: CASSRGADTEAFF
d_call: TRBD2; v_call: TRBV7-2; clone_size: -; j_call: TRBJ2-5; cdr3_nt: TGTGCCAGCAGCTACCGTTTAGGGGAGGGCAGAGAGACCCAGTACTTC; cdr3_aa: CASSYRLGEGRETQYF
d_call: -; v_call: TRBV19; clone_size: -; j_call: TRBJ2-5; cdr3_nt: TGTGCCAGTAGTCGCGGACAATCTGAGACCCAGTACTTC; cdr3_aa: CASSRGQSETQYF
d_call: -; v_call: TRBV28; clone_size: -; j_call: TRBJ1-1; cdr3_nt: TGTGCCAGCAGTCTACTGAGCCCTCGTGAAGCTTTCTTT; cdr3_aa: CASSLLSPREAFF
d_call: -; v_call: TRBV29-1; clone_size: -; j_call: TRBJ2-7; cdr3_nt: TGCAGCGTTGCCAGGGGAACGGTGGGGGAGCAGTACTTC; cdr3_aa: CSVARGTVGEQYF
d_call: TRBD1; v_call: TRBV27; clone_size: -; j_call: TRBJ1-2; cdr3_nt: TGTGCCAGCAGGGGTATACAGGGGGCAAGTGGCTACACCTTC; cdr3_aa: CASRGIQGASGYTF
d_call: -; v_call: TRBV9; clone_size: -; j_call: TRBJ2-1; cdr3_nt: TGTGCCAGCAGTCATTCCGGGACGGCAAGCTCCTACAATGAGCAGTTCTTC; cdr3_aa: CASSHSGTASSYNEQFF
d_call: -; v_call: TRBV6-5; clone_size: -; j_call: TRBJ2-2; cdr3_nt: TGTGCCAGCAGCGACAGAGCGAACACCGGGGAGCTGTTTTTT; cdr3_aa: CASSDRANTGELFF
d_call: TRBD2; v_call: TRBV4-3; clone_size: -; j_call: TRBJ2-5; cdr3_nt: TGCGCCAGCAGCCAAGGGGGCGCGGGAGGTCCCTCAGAGACCCAGTACTTC; cdr3_aa: CASSQGGAGGPSETQYF
d_call: TRBD1; v_call: TRBV7-3; clone_size: -; j_call: TRBJ2-7; cdr3_nt: TGTGCCAGCAGCTTAGGGTGGACAGGGGAGGGCTACGAGCAGTACTTC; cdr3_aa: CASSLGWTGEGYEQYF
d_call: -; v_call: TRBV4-2; clone_size: -; j_call: TRBJ1-5; cdr3_nt: TGTGCCAGCAGCCAAGATGTACGAGATCAGCCCCAGCATTTT; cdr3_aa: CASSQDVRDQPQHF
d_call: TRBD1; v_call: TRBV27; clone_size: -; j_call: TRBJ2-1; cdr3_nt: TGTGCCAGCAGTTTATATGGGACAGTTAGGAATGAGCAGTTCTTC; cdr3_aa: CASSLYGTVRNEQFF
d_call: -; v_call: TRBV7-9; clone_size: once; j_call: TRBJ2-5; cdr3_nt: TGTGCCAGCAGCTTCGGATATGGACAAGAGACCCAGTACTTC; cdr3_aa: CASSFGYGQETQYF
d_call: -; v_call: TRBV7-3; clone_size: once; j_call: TRBJ1-2; cdr3_nt: TGTGCCAGCAGCTTACATATAACGTGGGGAGCTAACTATGGCTACACCTTC; cdr3_aa: CASSLHITWGANYGYTF
d_call: -; v_call: TRBV7-2; clone_size: few; j_call: TRBJ2-1; cdr3_nt: TGTGCCAGCAGCTTCACTCGGGTCCTGGGGCGTGCGCAGTTCTTC; cdr3_aa: CASSFTRVLGRAQFF
d_call: -; v_call: TRBV21-1; clone_size: -; j_call: TRBJ1-2; cdr3_nt: TGTGCCAGCAGCAATACCCCCCTTGGCTACACCTTC; cdr3_aa: CASSNTPLGYTF
d_call: -; v_call: TRBV6-6; clone_size: -; j_call: TRBJ2-3; cdr3_nt: TGTGCCAGCAGGACGTTTTCGGGATCGTCAGATACGCAGTATTTT; cdr3_aa: CASRTFSGSSDTQYF
d_call: -; v_call: TRBV27; clone_size: -; j_call: TRBJ2-3; cdr3_nt: TGTGCCAGCAGTTTACGAGGGTTTGATACAGATACGCAGTATTTT; cdr3_aa: CASSLRGFDTDTQYF
d_call: -; v_call: TRBV11-3; clone_size: -; j_call: TRBJ2-1; cdr3_nt: TGTGCCAGCAGCCGAGGGGTATCAGCCTACAATGAGCAGTTCTTC; cdr3_aa: CASSRGVSAYNEQFF
d_call: TRBD1; v_call: TRBV7-8; clone_size: -; j_call: TRBJ2-3; cdr3_nt: TGTGCCAGCAGCTTATTGTCGACAGGGCTTAGCACAGATACGCAGTATTTT; cdr3_aa: CASSLLSTGLSTDTQYF
d_call: TRBD2; v_call: TRBV5-1; clone_size: -; j_call: TRBJ2-1; cdr3_nt: TGCGCCAGCAGCTCGGGACTAGCGGGAGGGAATGAGCAGTTCTTC; cdr3_aa: CASSSGLAGGNEQFF
d_call: -; v_call: TRBV18; clone_size: -; j_call: TRBJ2-3; cdr3_nt: TGTGCCAGCTCACCCGGAGGCACAGATACGCAGTATTTT; cdr3_aa: CASSPGGTDTQYF
d_call: -; v_call: TRBV6-6; clone_size: -; j_call: TRBJ1-4; cdr3_nt: TGTGCCAGCAGTAATGCGGCCCTAGGAAATGAAAAACTGTTTTTT; cdr3_aa: CASSNAALGNEKLFF
d_call: -; v_call: TRBV19; clone_size: -; j_call: TRBJ1-1; cdr3_nt: TGTGCCAGTAGTACCGGACAGTTCGGGACTGAAGCTTTCTTT; cdr3_aa: CASSTGQFGTEAFF
d_call: -; v_call: TRBV27; clone_size: -; j_call: TRBJ1-1; cdr3_nt: TGTGCCAGCAGTTTAAACAGGCAGTTGAACACTGAAGCTTTCTTT; cdr3_aa: CASSLNRQLNTEAFF
d_call: TRBD2; v_call: TRBV11-1; clone_size: -; j_call: TRBJ2-1; cdr3_nt: TGTGCCAGCAGCTTCTCTGGCGGGGGAAACAATGAGCAGTTCTTC; cdr3_aa: CASSFSGGGNNEQFF
d_call: -; v_call: TRBV5-8; clone_size: -; j_call: TRBJ2-4; cdr3_nt: TGTGCCAGCAGCTTGGCCGGGGTCCTAAACATTCAGTACTTC; cdr3_aa: CASSLAGVLNIQYF
d_call: -; v_call: TRBV6-5; clone_size: -; j_call: TRBJ2-7; cdr3_nt: TGTGCCAGCAGGACCGGGACGGACCCCTACGAGCAGTACTTC; cdr3_aa: CASRTGTDPYEQYF
d_call: -; v_call: TRBV19; clone_size: -; j_call: TRBJ2-1; cdr3_nt: TGTGCCCGTTTTGGCGGGACCTCCTACAATGAGCAGTTCTTC; cdr3_aa: CARFGGTSYNEQFF
d_call: -; v_call: TRBV7-3; clone_size: -; j_call: TRBJ2-5; cdr3_nt: TGTGCCAGCAGCCCCCCTGGTGCCCAAGAGACCCAGTACTTC; cdr3_aa: CASSPPGAQETQYF
d_call: TRBD2; v_call: TRBV19; clone_size: -; j_call: TRBJ2-7; cdr3_nt: TGTGCCACTCGGACTAGCGGGAGCGACGAGCAGTACTTC; cdr3_aa: CATRTSGSDEQYF
d_call: TRBD1; v_call: TRBV29-1; clone_size: -; j_call: TRBJ2-1; cdr3_nt: TGCAGCGTTGAACAGGGGGCCGATGAGCAGTTCTTC; cdr3_aa: CSVEQGADEQFF
d_call: TRBD1; v_call: TRBV27; clone_size: -; j_call: TRBJ2-2; cdr3_nt: TGTGCCAGCACCCCTTGGACAGGGGCTTTCTCCGGGGAGCTGTTTTTT; cdr3_aa: CASTPWTGAFSGELFF
d_call: -; v_call: TRBV4-1; clone_size: -; j_call: TRBJ2-1; cdr3_nt: TGCGCCAGCAGCCAAGGGTCAGGGGTTGGTGAGCAGTTCTTC; cdr3_aa: CASSQGSGVGEQFF
d_call: -; v_call: TRBV11-2; clone_size: -; j_call: TRBJ2-7; cdr3_nt: TGTGCCAGCAGCTTAACGGTGGCTAATTACGAGCAGTACTTC; cdr3_aa: CASSLTVANYEQYF
d_call: -; v_call: TRBV4-2; clone_size: -; j_call: TRBJ2-3; cdr3_nt: TGTGCCAGCAGCCAAGATCGTAGTTCAGATACGCAGTATTTT; cdr3_aa: CASSQDRSSDTQYF
d_call: -; v_call: TRBV9; clone_size: once; j_call: TRBJ2-3; cdr3_nt: TGTGCCAGCAGCGTACAAGCATCTAGCACAGATACGCAGTATTTT; cdr3_aa: CASSVQASSTDTQYF
d_call: -; v_call: TRBV4-2; clone_size: -; j_call: TRBJ1-2; cdr3_nt: TGTGCCAGCAGCCACGCGGGACAACGTGATGGATATGGCTACACCTTC; cdr3_aa: CASSHAGQRDGYGYTF
d_call: -; v_call: TRBV29-1; clone_size: -; j_call: TRBJ2-3; cdr3_nt: TGCAGCGCAACCCAGGGGACCACTAGCACAGATACGCAGTATTTT; cdr3_aa: CSATQGTTSTDTQYF
d_call: -; v_call: TRBV27; clone_size: -; j_call: TRBJ2-7; cdr3_nt: TGTGCCAGCAGTGCCTTCGCCGGACTATACGATTACGAGCAGTACTTC; cdr3_aa: CASSAFAGLYDYEQYF
d_call: -; v_call: TRBV19; clone_size: -; j_call: TRBJ1-2; cdr3_nt: TGTGCCACAAAACGGGGGGAGGATGACTATGGCTACACCTTC; cdr3_aa: CATKRGEDDYGYTF
d_call: -; v_call: TRBV15; clone_size: -; j_call: TRBJ2-2; cdr3_nt: TGTGCCACCAGCAGAGGACAGACCGGGGAGCTGTTTTTT; cdr3_aa: CATSRGQTGELFF
d_call: -; v_call: TRBV6-5; clone_size: -; j_call: TRBJ1-2; cdr3_nt: TGTGCCAGCACCCCAAGGACGGTTCCGAACTATGGCTACACCTTC; cdr3_aa: CASTPRTVPNYGYTF